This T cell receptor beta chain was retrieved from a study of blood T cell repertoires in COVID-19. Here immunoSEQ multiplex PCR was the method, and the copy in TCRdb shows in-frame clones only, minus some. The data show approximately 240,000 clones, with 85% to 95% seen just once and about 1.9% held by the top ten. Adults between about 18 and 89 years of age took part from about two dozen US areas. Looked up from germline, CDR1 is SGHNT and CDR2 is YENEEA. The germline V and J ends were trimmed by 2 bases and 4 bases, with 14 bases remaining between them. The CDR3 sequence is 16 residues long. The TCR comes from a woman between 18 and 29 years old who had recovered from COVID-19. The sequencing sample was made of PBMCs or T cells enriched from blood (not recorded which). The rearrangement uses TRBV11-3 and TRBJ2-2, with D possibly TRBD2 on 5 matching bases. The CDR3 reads CASSLRYGVGTGELFF. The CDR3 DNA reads TGTGCCAGCAGCTTACGGTACGGGGTCGGCACCGGGGAGCTGTTTTTT.